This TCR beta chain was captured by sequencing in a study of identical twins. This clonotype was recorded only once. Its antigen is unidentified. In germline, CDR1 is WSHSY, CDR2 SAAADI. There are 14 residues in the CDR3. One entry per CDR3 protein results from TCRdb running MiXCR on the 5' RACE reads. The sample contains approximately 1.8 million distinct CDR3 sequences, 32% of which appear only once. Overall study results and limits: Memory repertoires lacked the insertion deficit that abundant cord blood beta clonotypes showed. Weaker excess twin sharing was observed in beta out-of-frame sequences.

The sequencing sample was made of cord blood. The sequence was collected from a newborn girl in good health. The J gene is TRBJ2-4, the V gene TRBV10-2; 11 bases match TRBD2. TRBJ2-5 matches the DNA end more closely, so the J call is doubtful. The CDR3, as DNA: TGCGCCACCCGGGGACTAGCGGCGCGGGAGACCCAGTACTTC. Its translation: CATRGLAARETQYF.